These 19 T cell receptor beta chains share one sample of origin, sequenced in a study of T cells after yellow fever vaccination. TCRdb fed the 5' RACE reads into MiXCR, producing one record per CDR3 protein. Among about 360,000 distinct CDR3 sequences listed, around 6.5% were seen once. The sequences come from PBMCs, collected 5 days after the yellow fever booster vaccination. Every receptor here comes from a man younger than 40 who received the YFV17D yellow fever vaccine.

This clonotype showed up just a few times. CDR3 region: CASSERNEETQYF. CDR3 bases: TGTGCCAGCAGTGAACGGAATGAGGAGACCCAGTACTTC. This chain links TRBV2 with TRBJ2-5; D uncertain. Germline values: CDR1 SNHLY, CDR2 FYNNEI. The V and J ends lost 2 bases and 5 bases respectively, with 9 bases between them. The CDR3 is 13 amino acids.

This clonotype showed up just a few times. The genes are TRBV12-3 or TRBV12-4 and TRBJ2-1; D perhaps matches TRBD2 (6 bases). This CDR3 has 15 amino acids. Trimming removed 3 bases from V and 5 bases from J, with 14 bases in between. The CDR3 DNA follows: TGTGCCAGCAGTTTGGGTGCGGGACGTAACAATGAGCAGTTCTTC. Its translation is CASSLGAGRNNEQFF.

This clonotype has a count of ten or more. The genes are TRBV6-6 and TRBJ1-2; no clear D. From germline, CDR1 is MNHNY and CDR2 SVGAGI (reference sequence). The CDR3 covers 12 residues. The V gene lost 5 bases and the J gene lost 5 bases, with 9 bases spanning the gap. The CDR3 DNA is TGTGCCAGCAGTCCGACGGATTATGGCTACACCTTC. It translates to CASSPTDYGYTF.

The rearrangement uses TRBV5-4 and TRBJ2-1; tentative D call: TRBD2 (7 bases). The CDR3 length is 16 residues. Germline lookup yields CDR1 SGHNT and CDR2 YYREEE (reference sequence). V lost 6 bases, J lost 7 bases, and 23 bases lay in between. This CDR3 is CASIRGGRTSRNEQFF. Here the CDR3 DNA reads TGTGCCAGCATTAGGGGGGGAAGGACTAGTCGGAATGAGCAGTTCTTC.

This chain joins TRBV7-9 and TRBJ2-6, with D maybe TRBD2 (5 bases). Germline-derived CDR1 and CDR2 are SEHNR and FQNEAQ (reference sequence). V lost 8 bases and J 5 bases, leaving 13 bases between the germline ends. The CDR3 sequence is 14 residues long. The CDR3 sequence: CASPSEGRANVLTF. The CDR3 bases are TGTGCCAGCCCCAGCGAGGGCCGGGCCAACGTCCTGACTTTC.

This chain joins TRBV6-2 or TRBV6-3 and TRBJ2-2; D remains ambiguous. Deletions cut 6 bases from V and 5 bases from J, with 10 bases between. CDR3 length: 13 residues. Germline assignment: CDR1 MNHEY and CDR2 SVGEGT. The CDR3, as DNA: TGTGCCAGCAGAAGTTCTTGGACCGGGGAGCTGTTTTTT. Its translation is CASRSSWTGELFF.

V gene TRBV21-1 combines with J gene TRBJ2-7; TRBD1 was called by the table and not checked on the DNA. TRBV21-1 constitutes a pseudogene. The CDR3 runs 14 residues. The CDR3 DNA reads TGTGCCAGCAGCAAAGGGGGGGGCAACTACGAGCAGTACTTC. Its translation: CASSKGGGNYEQYF.

This clonotype was seen at least ten times. The chain carries TRBV4-3 and TRBJ2-3; possibly TRBD2 for D (6 bases). This CDR3 has 14 residues. V lost 3 bases and J 6 bases, leaving 13 bases between the germline ends. The germline CDR1 and CDR2 sequences are LGHNA and YSLEER. CDR3 sequence (DNA): TGCGCCAGCAGCCAGGGACTTCGAAGGGATACGCAGTATTTT. Amino acids: CASSQGLRRDTQYF.

This clonotype was seen a handful of times. This chain links TRBV20-1 with TRBJ1-2; D is possibly TRBD1 (5 bases). CDR3 length: 13 residues. From germline, CDR1 is DFQATT and CDR2 SNEGSKA (reference sequence). The chain's CDR3 is CSSGGGVNYGYTF. DNA of the CDR3: TGCAGCTCCGGCGGGGGGGTTAACTATGGCTACACCTTC.

The sample holds many counts of this clonotype. The chain is built from TRBV29-1 and TRBJ2-1; D is unresolved. Germline V gene lookup returns CDR1 SQVTM and CDR2 ANQGSEA. Trimming cost V 4 bases and J 6 bases, with 7 bases left between them. This CDR3 has 11 amino acids. The DNA for the CDR3 is TGCAGCGTTGTCAGCCCCAATGAGCAGTTCTTC. Its protein product is CSVVSPNEQFF.

In this sample, this clonotype turned up many times. The chain links TRBV10-3 to TRBJ2-1, with D possibly being TRBD1 (6 bases). This CDR3 has 13 residues. The V end lost 7 bases, the J end lost 5 bases, and 12 bases lay between the germline ends. CDR1 is ENHRY, CDR2 SYGVKD, per germline. The CDR3 loop reads CAITKDSDNEQFF. As DNA, the CDR3 is TGTGCCATCACCAAGGACAGCGACAATGAGCAGTTCTTC.

This clonotype was seen a few times. This chain connects TRBV20-1 to TRBJ2-5, with TRBD2 identical over 9 bases. CDR1 is DFQATT, CDR2 SNEGSKA, per germline (reference sequence). This CDR3 has 14 amino acids. V was clipped by 6 bases and J by 4 bases; unmatched bases: 9. The CDR3 region is CSALWAGGVETQYF. CDR3 nucleotides: TGCAGTGCCCTCTGGGCGGGAGGGGTAGAGACCCAGTACTTC.

This clonotype was counted only a few times. V usage is TRBV5-1 and J usage is TRBJ2-5; TRBD2 might be the D (6 bases). CDR1 is SGHRS, CDR2 YFSETQ, per germline. V lost 9 bases, J lost 6 bases, and 21 bases lay in between. This CDR3 spans 14 amino acids. Written as DNA, the CDR3 is TGCGCCAACCTGCCGGGACTCATAGGGCAGACCCAGTACTTC. Protein sequence: CANLPGLIGQTQYF.

The chain couples TRBV7-2 to TRBJ1-1, with D possibly TRBD1 on 5 matching bases. V lost 1 base, J lost 0 bases, and 15 bases lay in between. Germline V CDR1 and CDR2: SGHTA, FQGNSA. The CDR3 sequence is 17 residues long. The CDR3 loop reads CASSLGPRDLMNTEAFF. The CDR3 DNA is TGTGCCAGCAGCTTAGGCCCACGGGACCTTATGAACACTGAAGCTTTCTTT.

A word on this clonotype: One base away lies a much larger clone, so this may be a sequencing read error. This chain connects TRBV27 to TRBJ2-1; 7 nucleotides agree with TRBD2. The CDR3 runs to 16 residues. The germline gives CDR1 MNHEY, CDR2 SMNVEV (reference sequence). CDR3 sequence: CASILSSGGLYNEQFF. Here the CDR3 DNA reads TGTGCCAGCATTTTATCGTCGGGGGGACTCTACAATGAGCAGTTCTTC.

This clonotype appeared a few times. The rearrangement links TRBV19 to TRBJ2-7, with D uncertain. V was cut by 5 bases and J by 3 bases, with 11 bases left in between. The CDR3 is made up of 13 amino acids. The germline V gene has CDR1 LNHDA and CDR2 SQIVND (reference sequence). As DNA, the CDR3 is TGTGCCAGTAGTCCTGGACCGGGCTACGAGCAGTACTTC. Translation gives CASSPGPGYEQYF.

This clonotype has at least ten counts. This chain uses TRBV5-1 with TRBJ2-7; 8 positions match TRBD2. CDR1 and CDR2 from the germline V gene are SGHRS and YFSETQ. The CDR3 contains 16 residues. V lost 0 bases and J lost 3; bases outside the gene matches: 8. This CDR3 is CASSLGVVAGIYEQYF. CDR3 bases: TGCGCCAGCAGCTTGGGGGTGGTAGCGGGAATCTACGAGCAGTACTTC.

This clonotype has a count of ten or more. The chain employs TRBV6-5 and TRBJ1-1, with D unresolved. This CDR3 spans 13 amino acids. CDR1 is MNHEY, CDR2 SVGAGI, per germline. The V gene lost 5 bases and the J gene lost 0 bases, with 7 bases spanning the gap. DNA of the CDR3: TGTGCCAGCAGTACTCAGATGAACACTGAAGCTTTCTTT. Protein: CASSTQMNTEAFF.

This chain links TRBV30 with TRBJ2-7; D is undetermined. The CDR3 sequence is 13 residues long. The germline CDR1 and CDR2 sequences are GTSNPN and SVGIG (reference sequence). The V and J ends lost 7 bases and 3 bases respectively, with 16 bases between them. The CDR3 sequence: CASKEALYYEQYF. The CDR3, as DNA: TGTGCCTCCAAAGAGGCTCTTTACTACGAGCAGTACTTC.